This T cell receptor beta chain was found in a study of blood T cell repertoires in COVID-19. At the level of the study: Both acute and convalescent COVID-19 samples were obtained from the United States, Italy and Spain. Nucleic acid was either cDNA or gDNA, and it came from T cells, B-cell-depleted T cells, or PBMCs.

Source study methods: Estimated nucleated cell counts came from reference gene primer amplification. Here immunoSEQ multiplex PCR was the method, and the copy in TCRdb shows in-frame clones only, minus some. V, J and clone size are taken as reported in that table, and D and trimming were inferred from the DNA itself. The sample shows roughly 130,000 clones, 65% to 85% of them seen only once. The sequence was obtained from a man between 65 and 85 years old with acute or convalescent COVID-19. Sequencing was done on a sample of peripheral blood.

The CDR3 protein is CASSEYGRGGPYNEQFF. The CDR3 DNA sequence: TGTGCCAGCAGTGAATACGGGCGGGGGGGCCCCTACAATGAGCAGTTCTTC. The chain couples TRBV6-1 to TRBJ2-1; 9 bases align to TRBD2. CDR1 is MNHNS, CDR2 SASEGT, per germline. CDR3 size: 17 residues. Trimming cost V 2 bases and J 2 bases; bases outside gene matches: 7.